The clone carrying this T cell receptor beta chain turned up a few times. Its antigen remains unknown. The germline gives CDR1 SGHVS, CDR2 FNYEAQ. The CDR3 sequence is 13 residues long. V shed 4 bases and J 4 bases; nucleotides not matched to a gene: 3. The sample originates from a study of OX40 agonist ivuxolimab in advanced cancers. Study-wide findings and caveats: At 0.1 to 3.0 mg/kg and by week 6, CD4+ and CD8+ T cells in the blood had expanded clonally.

Sequencing used immunoSEQ multiplex PCR; TCRdb keeps in-frame clones, though not all of them. The sample lists under 80,000 clones, approximately 86% occurring once. This TCR was recovered from an adult with an advanced solid tumor such as melanoma, head and neck, liver or kidney cancer. The input for sequencing was CD4+ or CD8+ T cells sorted from blood, taken in a trial of the OX40 agonist ivuxolimab. The chain links TRBV7-6 to TRBJ2-5; 7 bases are a match to TRBD1. In nucleotides, the CDR3 is TGTGCCAGCAGCTACGGACAGGTAGAGACCCAGTACTTC. Its protein is CASSYGQVETQYF.